What follows are 30 T cell receptor beta chains derived from one specimen sequenced in a study of T cell responses to AZD1222 COVID-19 vaccine. Some clones are missing from TCRdb's copy, which holds only in-frame ones; the method was immunoSEQ multiplex PCR. The repertoire holds some 52,000 clones, roughly 86% seen once, with approximately 2.4% in the top ten. The sample consisted of peripheral blood, taken 28 days after the second AZD1222 dose. Receptor source: an adult who received the AZD1222 COVID-19 vaccine.

With regard to this clone: The same CDR3 can be traced to other DNA sequences in this sample. The chain employs TRBV19 and TRBJ1-2; 9 nucleotides align to TRBD1. Germline values: CDR1 LNHDA, CDR2 SQIVND (reference sequence). This CDR3 region has 13 residues. Trimming cost V 5 bases and J 8 bases; bases outside gene matches: 6. The CDR3 DNA is TGTGCCAGTAGTCCACGACAGGGGGTGGGCTACACCTTC. This encodes CASSPRQGVGYTF.

The chain has TRBV5-1 and TRBJ1-5; weak D call: TRBD1 (5 bases). The V end lost 1 base, the J end lost 2 bases, and 10 bases lay between the germline ends. The CDR3 spans 15 residues. Per germline, CDR1 SGHRS and CDR2 YFSETQ. CDR3 protein: CASSLMGQGNQPQHF. CDR3 nucleotides: TGCGCCAGCAGCTTGATGGGGCAGGGCAATCAGCCCCAGCATTTT.

The rearrangement links TRBV21-1 to TRBJ2-6; the DNA was not used to check the table's D call, TRBD2. TRBV21-1 has pseudogene status. The CDR3 has 17 residues. The DNA for the CDR3 is TGTGCCAGCAGCAACAGCGCGACGTGCTCTGGGGCCAACGTCCTGACTTTC. This codes for CASSNSATCSGANVLTF.

The chain employs TRBV3-1 (or the pseudogene TRBV3-2) and TRBJ2-1, with D uncertain. The V gene's germline CDR1 is LGHDT and CDR2 YNNKEL (reference sequence). This CDR3 has 13 residues. With 1 base removed from V and 9 bases from J, the gap between germline ends came to 10 bases. As DNA, the CDR3 is TGTGCCAGCAGCCAAGGTATAATGGGTGAGCAGTTCTTC. Protein: CASSQGIMGEQFF.

V usage is TRBV19 and J usage is TRBJ2-3; the D is unclear. V lost 5 bases and J lost 5, with 8 bases in between. The CDR3 spans 12 residues. Germline CDR1 LNHDA, CDR2 SQIVND (reference sequence). The CDR3 DNA reads TGTGCCAGTAGTCCCCAGAGAGATACGCAGTATTTT. Its protein product is CASSPQRDTQYF.

The chain employs TRBV7-9 and TRBJ1-2; D is unclear. The CDR3 spans 13 residues. The V end lost 6 bases, the J end lost 5 bases, and 13 bases lay between the germline ends. CDR1 and CDR2 (germline): SEHNR, FQNEAQ (reference sequence). CDR3 in amino acids: CASRLGLAYGYTF. In DNA form, the CDR3 reads TGTGCCAGCAGACTTGGACTGGCTTATGGCTACACCTTC.

The chain links TRBV20-1 to TRBJ1-5; tentatively, D is TRBD1 (6 bases). The CDR3 length is 11 residues. V was trimmed by 1 base and J by 11 bases, leaving 9 bases between them. The germline V gene has CDR1 DFQATT and CDR2 SNEGSKA (reference sequence). In DNA form, the CDR3 reads TGCAGTGCTAGAGGGGGGCCGGCCCAGCATTTT. Encoded protein: CSARGGPAQHF.

The chain employs TRBV13 and TRBJ2-3; 12 bases fit TRBD2. The germline V gene encodes CDR1 PRHDT and CDR2 FYEKMQ (reference sequence). V trimming: 0 bases; J trimming: 2 bases; junction bases outside the gene matches: 12. CDR3 length equals 20 residues. The CDR3 coding sequence is TGTGCCAGCAGCTTAGGAGTACTAGCGGGAGGTTCCCAATTCACAGATACGCAGTATTTT. This gives the protein CASSLGVLAGGSQFTDTQYF.

Note on this clone: Other DNA sequences from this sample encode an identical CDR3 as well. V is TRBV2 and J is TRBJ2-3; 10 positions agree with TRBD2. This CDR3 spans 15 amino acids. J gave up 3 bases and V 6 bases, and 6 bases lay outside the gene matches. Germline CDR1 reads SNHLY; CDR2 reads FYNNEI. CDR3 nucleotides: TGTGCCAGCAGGAGGGTAGCGGGAGGAACAGATACGCAGTATTTT. Its translation: CASRRVAGGTDTQYF.

This clone was found once. The V and J genes are TRBV29-1 and TRBJ2-4; D is perhaps TRBD1 (6 bases). V lost 4 bases and J lost 3, with 7 bases in between. This CDR3 has 12 residues. The germline gives CDR1 SQVTM, CDR2 ANQGSEA. The CDR3 DNA sequence: TGCAGCGTTGGGACAGACAAAAACATTCAGTACTTC. Translated, it gives CSVGTDKNIQYF.

The chain links TRBV19 to TRBJ1-4, with D possibly TRBD1 on 6 matching bases. From germline, CDR1 is LNHDA and CDR2 SQIVND (reference sequence). Trimming stripped 3 bases from V and 6 bases from J, with 17 bases between. The CDR3 consists of 16 residues. DNA for the CDR3: TGTGCCAGTAGTATCAGGCGCCAGGGGCCAGATGAAAAACTGTTTTTT. This translates into CASSIRRQGPDEKLFF.

A few counts support this clone. The DNA of the CDR3 is TGTGCCAGCAGCACACTAGCGGGAGGCCTCGAGCAGTACTTC. It translates to CASSTLAGGLEQYF. The V gene is TRBV11-2, the J gene TRBJ2-7, with 12 nucleotides matching TRBD2. The V gene's germline CDR1 is SGHAT and CDR2 FQNNGV. The CDR3 loop spans 14 amino acids. J gave up 6 bases and V 5 bases, and 5 bases lay outside the gene matches. Combining the CDR3 with reference TRBV11-2 and TRBJ2-7 gives the whole variable domain EAGVAQSPRYKIIEKRQSVAFWCNPISGHATLYWYQQILGQGPKLLIQFQNNGVVDDSQLPKDRFSAERLKGVDSTLKIQPAKLEDSAVYLCASSTLAGGLEQYFGPGTRLTVT.

This sequence joins TRBV6-4 and TRBJ2-1, with 9 positions matching TRBD1. The CDR3 contains 15 residues. Germline values: CDR1 MRHNA, CDR2 SNTAGT. Unmatched junction bases numbered 9, after V lost 6 bases and J lost 6 bases. The CDR3 reads CASSPGTGLSNEQFF. DNA of the CDR3: TGTGCCAGCAGCCCCGGGACAGGGCTCTCCAATGAGCAGTTCTTC.

V gene TRBV19 combines with J gene TRBJ2-3; 9 nucleotides align to TRBD2. Losses at the gene ends were 1 base for V and 2 bases for J; bases not matched to a gene: 7. CDR3 length: 17 residues. CDR1 and CDR2 (germline): LNHDA, SQIVND (reference sequence). CDR3 sequence (DNA): TGTGCCAGTAGTATAGGGGGTAGCGGGAGCTACACAGATACGCAGTATTTT. It yields the protein CASSIGGSGSYTDTQYF.

V and J are TRBV11-2 and TRBJ2-7, with a tentative D call TRBD1 (6 bases). V gave up 5 bases and J gave up 7 bases, with 18 bases separating them. Germline V gene sequence: CDR1 SGHAT, CDR2 FQNNGV. The CDR3 spans 14 residues. The DNA for the CDR3 is TGTGCCAGCAGCAGTCGGACAGCTAAGGGGGAGCAGTACTTC. Protein product: CASSSRTAKGEQYF.

The DNA of the CDR3 is TGTGCCAGCAGTGAAGCACGAGCCACCTATGGCTACACCTTC. Its translation is CASSEARATYGYTF. The chain is built from TRBV6-1 and TRBJ1-2; D not certain. The CDR3 length is 14 residues. The V gene's germline CDR1 is MNHNS and CDR2 SASEGT. Trimming took off 0 bases at V and 4 bases at J, with 9 bases between the two ends.

The chain joins TRBV19 to TRBJ2-5, with D possibly matching TRBD2 (6 bases). From germline, CDR1 is LNHDA and CDR2 SQIVND (reference sequence). V lost 4 bases to trimming and J lost 2 bases, with 17 bases between them. The CDR3 is 16 residues long. As DNA, the CDR3 is TGTGCCAGTAGTAGGGAGGACGGAAGCCTTCAAGAGACCCAGTACTTC. This translates into CASSREDGSLQETQYF.

The rearrangement joins TRBV27 to TRBJ2-1; D may match TRBD1 or TRBD2 (5 bases each). Germline CDR1 reads MNHEY; CDR2 reads SMNVEV (reference sequence). V was shortened by 1 base and J by 6 bases, with 19 bases between the two germline ends. The CDR3 extends over 17 amino acids. Written as DNA, the CDR3 is TGTGCCAGCAGTTTATGGGGGAGTGGGTCTCGGGGCAATGAGCAGTTCTTC. Amino acid sequence: CASSLWGSGSRGNEQFF.

J is TRBJ2-3 and V is TRBV10-3; the match to TRBD1 covers 11 bases. The CDR3 is 17 residues long. Germline V gene sequence: CDR1 ENHRY, CDR2 SYGVKD. Trimming at V came to 4 bases and at J to 4 bases, leaving 10 bases not matched to a gene. The CDR3 reads CAISGTGGVTAPDTQYF. The CDR3 bases are TGTGCCATCAGTGGGACAGGGGGCGTTACCGCCCCAGATACGCAGTATTTT.

The V call is TRBV6-5, the J call TRBJ2-7; TRBD2 aligns across 10 bases. J was trimmed by 6 bases and V by 4 bases; bases with no gene match: 12. Germline V gene data show CDR1 as MNHEY and CDR2 as SVGAGI. This CDR3 spans 16 amino acids. DNA of the CDR3: TGTGCCAGCAGTTCCCCTCTAGCGGGAGTTAAAGGCGAGCAGTACTTC. Encoded protein: CASSSPLAGVKGEQYF.

The chain links TRBV5-1 to TRBJ2-1; 7 positions agree with TRBD2. Germline V gene sequence: CDR1 SGHRS, CDR2 YFSETQ. Germline trimming cut 1 base from V and 6 bases from J; bases unmatched to any gene: 7. This CDR3 region has 15 residues. The CDR3 region is CASSLPGGNLNEQFF. DNA of the CDR3: TGCGCCAGCAGCTTGCCCGGGGGGAATCTCAATGAGCAGTTCTTC.

The J gene is TRBJ2-6, the V gene TRBV5-1; 12 bases agree with TRBD1. CDR3 length: 19 amino acids. The trim removed 3 bases at V and 4 bases at J, leaving 11 bases unmatched. Germline V lookup: CDR1 SGHRS, CDR2 YFSETQ. CDR3 bases: TGCGCCAGCAGCTCCTTACCGGGACAGGGGGCAGGAGGGGCCAACGTCCTGACTTTC. It encodes CASSSLPGQGAGGANVLTF.

This chain links TRBV10-2 with TRBJ1-1; D is possibly TRBD1 (5 bases). V shed 2 bases and J shed 4 bases, with 14 bases lying between them. The CDR3 length is 15 residues. The germline V gene has CDR1 WSHSY and CDR2 SAAADI. The CDR3 loop reads CASSEGHWGSTEAFF. The CDR3 DNA follows: TGCGCCAGCAGTGAGGGGCACTGGGGGAGCACTGAAGCTTTCTTT.

The chain couples TRBV5-1 to TRBJ1-6; 7 bases match TRBD1. J was trimmed by 9 bases and V by 4 bases; bases with no gene match: 10. The germline CDR1 and CDR2 sequences are SGHRS and YFSETQ. The CDR3 is made up of 15 amino acids. In DNA form, the CDR3 reads TGCGCCAGCAGCCGGGACAGCCCGGACGGTTCACCCCTCCACTTT. Its translation is CASSRDSPDGSPLHF.

This sequence joins TRBV19 and TRBJ2-1; D call uncertain. This CDR3 comprises 13 residues. Germline values: CDR1 LNHDA, CDR2 SQIVND (reference sequence). Trimming cost V 6 bases and J 7 bases, with 13 bases left between them. CDR3 protein: CASRWARGNEQFF. In DNA, the CDR3 is TGTGCCAGTAGATGGGCCAGAGGAAATGAGCAGTTCTTC.

The chain uses TRBV18 and TRBJ1-1, with 8 bases fitting TRBD1. Germline V gives CDR1 KGHSH, CDR2 LQKENI. The CDR3 is 15 amino acids. J was trimmed by 8 bases and V by 3 bases; bases with no gene match: 11. CDR3 nucleotide sequence: TGTGCCAGCTCACCTGCCACCGGGACAGGTAGGGAAGCTTTCTTT. Translating it yields CASSPATGTGREAFF.

This rearrangement joins TRBV19 to TRBJ1-5; D not resolved. The germline gives CDR1 LNHDA, CDR2 SQIVND (reference sequence). The ends were cut back, 0 bases at V and 1 base at J, with 7 bases in the middle. This CDR3 is built from 15 residues. In DNA, the CDR3 is TGTGCCAGTAGTATAGATGGGCACAGCAATCAGCCCCAGCATTTT. Its translation is CASSIDGHSNQPQHF.

For this clone: Compared with germline, one end of the junction differs, possibly owing to a read error. V and J are TRBV7-7 and TRBJ2-1, with 8 bases fitting TRBD2. This CDR3 has 16 amino acids. Germline CDR1 reads SSHAT; CDR2 reads FNYEAQ (reference sequence). CDR3 in DNA: TGTGCTAGCAGCTTAGCGGGGCAGGGCTCCTACAATGAGCAGTTCTTC. Amino acid sequence: CASSLAGQGSYNEQFF.

The rearrangement links TRBV9 to TRBJ1-1; D gene uncertain. The CDR3 covers 13 residues. V was pared by 0 bases and J by 1 base, with 4 bases between. The V gene's germline CDR1 is SGDLS and CDR2 YYNGEE. The CDR3 nucleotides read TGTGCCAGCAGCGTAGAACAGAACACTGAAGCTTTCTTT. Protein: CASSVEQNTEAFF. Full variable domain (missing parts from reference TRBV9 and TRBJ1-1): DSGVTQTPKHLITATGQRVTLRCSPRSGDLSVYWYQQSLDQGLQFLIQYYNGEERAKGNILERFSAQQFPDLHSELNLSSLELGDSALYFCASSVEQNTEAFFGQGTRLTVV.

The chain couples TRBV6-5 to TRBJ2-1; D perhaps matches TRBD2 (6 bases). The germline V gene has CDR1 MNHEY and CDR2 SVGAGI. Trimming pared 7 bases from V and 6 bases from J, leaving 13 bases between. The CDR3 is 13 residues long. The CDR3 loop reads CASKGGGRNEQFF. The CDR3 nucleotides are TGTGCCAGCAAGGGAGGCGGGCGCAATGAGCAGTTCTTC.